This TCR beta chain was sequenced during a study of blood T cell repertoires in COVID-19. Everyone who took part was 18 to 89 years old, and they came from 24 US areas. Allocation to cohorts depended on clinical history reported by the participants. Germline V gene data show CDR1 as LGHNA and CDR2 as YNFKEQ. The CDR3 sequence is 14 residues long. The ends were cut back, 2 bases at V and 4 bases at J, with 10 bases in the middle. Sequencing was performed with immunoSEQ multiplex PCR; in TCRdb, only in-frame clones are kept and a portion is missing. There are 250,000 or so clones in the sample; around nine tenths occur only once, and over 2.5% lies in the top ten.

The chain links TRBV4-2 to TRBJ2-3, with D perhaps matching TRBD2 (6 bases). This clonotype originated in a woman aged 40 to 49 who had been exposed to COVID-19. The specimen sequenced was PBMCs or T cells enriched from blood (not recorded which). The CDR3 DNA is TGTGCCAGCAGCCAACCGCCGGGAGCAGATACGCAGTATTTT. Encoded protein: CASSQPPGADTQYF.